This T cell receptor beta chain was captured in a study of cytomegalovirus exposure and HLA in healthy donors. Whole-study results and caveats: Associated with cytomegalovirus, according to the listing, were 164 TCR beta chains.

Germline CDR1 reads MNHEY; CDR2 reads SVGAGI. Between the trimmed V and J ends, which lost 6 bases and 6 bases, there was a span of 14 bases. The CDR3 is 13 residues long. Each donor's status was that of a healthy bone marrow donor. About this clone: The antigen is not known.

With 60 Vbeta and 13 Jbeta primers, the PCR was carried out. Assay used: immunoSEQ multiplex PCR; TCRdb lists only in-frame clones, some missing. This table has about 120,000 clones, about 8% appearing once. Source material: PBMCs. The source is a woman between 40 and 55 years old in good health and CMV-seropositive. The chain is built from TRBV6-5 and TRBJ1-1; no definite D call. CDR3 coding DNA: TGTGCCAGCAGACGGCAGGTGGATCCTGAAGCTTTCTTT. Protein: CASRRQVDPEAFF.